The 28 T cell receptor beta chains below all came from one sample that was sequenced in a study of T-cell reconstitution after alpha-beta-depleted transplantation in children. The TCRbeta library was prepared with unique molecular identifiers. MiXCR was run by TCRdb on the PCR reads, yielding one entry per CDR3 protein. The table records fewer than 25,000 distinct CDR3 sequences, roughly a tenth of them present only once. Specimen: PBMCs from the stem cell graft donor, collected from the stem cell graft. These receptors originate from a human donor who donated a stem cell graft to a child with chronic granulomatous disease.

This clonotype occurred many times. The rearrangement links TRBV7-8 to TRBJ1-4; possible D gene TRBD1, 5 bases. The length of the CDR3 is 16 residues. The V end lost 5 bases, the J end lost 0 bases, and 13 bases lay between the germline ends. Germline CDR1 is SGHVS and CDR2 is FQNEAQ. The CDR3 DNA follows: TGTGCCAGCAGCCTGAGGGGAGCGGCAACTAATGAAAAACTGTTTTTT. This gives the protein CASSLRGAATNEKLFF.

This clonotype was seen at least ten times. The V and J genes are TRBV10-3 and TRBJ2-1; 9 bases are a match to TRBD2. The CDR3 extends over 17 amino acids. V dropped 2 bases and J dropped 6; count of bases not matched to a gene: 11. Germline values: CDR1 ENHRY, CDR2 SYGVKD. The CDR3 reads CAISEAYSSSGTNEQFF. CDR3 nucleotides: TGTGCCATCAGTGAGGCTTATAGTTCTAGCGGGACCAATGAGCAGTTCTTC.

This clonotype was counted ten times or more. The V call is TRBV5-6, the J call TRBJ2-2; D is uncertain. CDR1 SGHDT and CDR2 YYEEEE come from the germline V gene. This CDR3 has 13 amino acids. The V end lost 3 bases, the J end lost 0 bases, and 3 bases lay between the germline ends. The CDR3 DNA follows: TGTGCCAGCAGCTATACGAACACCGGGGAGCTGTTTTTT. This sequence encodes CASSYTNTGELFF.

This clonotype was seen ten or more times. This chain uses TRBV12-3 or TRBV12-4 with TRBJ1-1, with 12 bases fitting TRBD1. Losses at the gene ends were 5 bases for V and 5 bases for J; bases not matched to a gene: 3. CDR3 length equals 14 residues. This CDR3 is CASSPGQGATEAFF. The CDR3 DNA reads TGTGCCAGCAGTCCGGGACAGGGGGCGACTGAAGCTTTCTTT.

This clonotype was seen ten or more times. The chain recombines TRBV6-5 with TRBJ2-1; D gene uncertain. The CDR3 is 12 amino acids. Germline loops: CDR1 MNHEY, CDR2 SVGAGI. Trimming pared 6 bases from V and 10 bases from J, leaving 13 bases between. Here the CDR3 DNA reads TGTGCCAGCAGACAGACCACCGGCGAGCAGTTCTTC. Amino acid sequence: CASRQTTGEQFF.

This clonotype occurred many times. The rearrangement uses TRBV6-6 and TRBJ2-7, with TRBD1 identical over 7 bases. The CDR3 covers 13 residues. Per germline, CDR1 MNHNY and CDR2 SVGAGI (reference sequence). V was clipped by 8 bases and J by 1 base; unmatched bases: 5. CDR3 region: CASSKTGSYEQYF. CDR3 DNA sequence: TGTGCCAGCTCCAAGACAGGGTCCTACGAGCAGTACTTC.

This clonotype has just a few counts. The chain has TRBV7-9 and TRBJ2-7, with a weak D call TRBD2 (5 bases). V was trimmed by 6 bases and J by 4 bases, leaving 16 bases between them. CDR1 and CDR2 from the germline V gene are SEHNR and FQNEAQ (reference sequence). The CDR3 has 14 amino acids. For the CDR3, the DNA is TGTGCCAGCAGTAAAACTGGACTTAAGTACGAGCAGTACTTC. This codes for CASSKTGLKYEQYF.

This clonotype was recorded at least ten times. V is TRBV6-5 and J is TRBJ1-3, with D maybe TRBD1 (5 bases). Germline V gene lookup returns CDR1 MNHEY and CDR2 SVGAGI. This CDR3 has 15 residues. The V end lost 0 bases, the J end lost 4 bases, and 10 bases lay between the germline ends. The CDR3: CASSYSEGSGNTIYF. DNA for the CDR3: TGTGCCAGCAGTTACTCGGAGGGGTCGGGAAACACCATATATTTT.

This chain's CDR3 is CSALTSGFEQFF. CDR3 coding DNA: TGCAGTGCGCTGACTTCGGGGTTTGAGCAGTTCTTC. This chain connects TRBV20-1 to TRBJ2-1; D is perhaps TRBD2 (5 bases). This CDR3 spans 12 amino acids. CDR1 is DFQATT and CDR2 is SNEGSKA in the germline V gene (reference sequence). V was clipped by 6 bases and J by 9 bases, with 15 bases between them.

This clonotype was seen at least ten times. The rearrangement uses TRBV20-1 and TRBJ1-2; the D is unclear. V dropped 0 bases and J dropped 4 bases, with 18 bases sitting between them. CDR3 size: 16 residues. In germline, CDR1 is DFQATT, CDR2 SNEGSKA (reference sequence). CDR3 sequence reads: CSARDFGLAESYGYTF. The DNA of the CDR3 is TGCAGTGCTAGAGATTTTGGATTGGCAGAATCCTATGGCTACACCTTC.

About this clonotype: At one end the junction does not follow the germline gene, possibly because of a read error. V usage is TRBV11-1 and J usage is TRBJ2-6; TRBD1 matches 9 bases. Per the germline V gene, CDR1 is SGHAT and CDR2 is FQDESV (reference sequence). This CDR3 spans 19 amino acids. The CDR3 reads CVSSHLGTGRTFGANVLTF. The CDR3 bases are TGTGTCAGCAGCCACCTGGGGACAGGGCGTACCTTTGGGGCCAACGTCCTGACTTTT.

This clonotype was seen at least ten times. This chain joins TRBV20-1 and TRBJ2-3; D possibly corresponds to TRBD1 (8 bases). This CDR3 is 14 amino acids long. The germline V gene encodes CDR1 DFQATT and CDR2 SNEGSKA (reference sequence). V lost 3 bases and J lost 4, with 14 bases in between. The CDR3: CSASNRGGSDTQYF. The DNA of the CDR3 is TGCAGTGCTAGTAACAGGGGGGGGTCAGATACGCAGTATTTT.

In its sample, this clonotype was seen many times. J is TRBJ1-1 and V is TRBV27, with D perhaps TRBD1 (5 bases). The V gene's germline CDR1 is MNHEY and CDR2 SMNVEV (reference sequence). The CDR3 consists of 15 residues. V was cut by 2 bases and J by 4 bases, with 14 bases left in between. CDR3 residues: CASSLVWGRGTEAFF. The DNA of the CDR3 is TGTGCCAGCAGTTTAGTGTGGGGGAGGGGCACTGAAGCTTTCTTT.

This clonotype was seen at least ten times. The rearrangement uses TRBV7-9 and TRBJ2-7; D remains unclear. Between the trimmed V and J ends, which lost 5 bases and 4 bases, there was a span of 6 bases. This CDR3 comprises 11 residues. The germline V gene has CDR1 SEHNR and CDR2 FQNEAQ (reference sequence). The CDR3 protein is CASSPGYEQYF. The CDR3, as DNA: TGTGCCAGCAGCCCCGGTTACGAGCAGTACTTC.

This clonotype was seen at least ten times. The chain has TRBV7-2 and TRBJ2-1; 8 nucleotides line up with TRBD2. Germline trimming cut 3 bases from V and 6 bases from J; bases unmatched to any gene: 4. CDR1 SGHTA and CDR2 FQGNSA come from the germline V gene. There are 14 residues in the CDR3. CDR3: CASSLQAGANEQFF. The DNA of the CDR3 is TGTGCCAGCAGCTTGCAAGCGGGAGCCAATGAGCAGTTCTTC.

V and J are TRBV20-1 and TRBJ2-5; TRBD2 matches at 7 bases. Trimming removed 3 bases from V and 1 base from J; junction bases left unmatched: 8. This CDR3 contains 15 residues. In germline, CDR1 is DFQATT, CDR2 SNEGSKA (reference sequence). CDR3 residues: CSARVSSGIQETQYF. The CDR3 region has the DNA TGCAGTGCTAGGGTCTCTAGCGGAATCCAAGAGACCCAGTACTTC.

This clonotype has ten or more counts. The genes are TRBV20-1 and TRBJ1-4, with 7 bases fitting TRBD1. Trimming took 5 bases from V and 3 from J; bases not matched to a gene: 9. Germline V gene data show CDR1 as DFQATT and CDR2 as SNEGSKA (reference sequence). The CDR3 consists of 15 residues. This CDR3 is CSAAEYGTANEKLFF. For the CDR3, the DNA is TGCAGTGCTGCTGAGTACGGGACAGCTAATGAAAAACTGTTTTTT.

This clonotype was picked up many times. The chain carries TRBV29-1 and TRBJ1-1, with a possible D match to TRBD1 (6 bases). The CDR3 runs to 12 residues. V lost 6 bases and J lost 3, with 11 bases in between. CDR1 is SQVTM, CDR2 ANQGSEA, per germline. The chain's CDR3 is CSVSYRDTEAFF. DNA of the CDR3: TGCAGCGTATCCTACAGGGACACTGAAGCTTTCTTT.

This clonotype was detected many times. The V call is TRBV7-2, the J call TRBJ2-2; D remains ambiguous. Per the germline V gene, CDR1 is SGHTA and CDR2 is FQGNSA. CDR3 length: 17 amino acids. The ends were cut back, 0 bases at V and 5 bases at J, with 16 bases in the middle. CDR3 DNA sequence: TGTGCCAGCAGCTTAGCTTCGCGTGGCTGGCGGACCGGGGAGCTGTTTTTT. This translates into CASSLASRGWRTGELFF.

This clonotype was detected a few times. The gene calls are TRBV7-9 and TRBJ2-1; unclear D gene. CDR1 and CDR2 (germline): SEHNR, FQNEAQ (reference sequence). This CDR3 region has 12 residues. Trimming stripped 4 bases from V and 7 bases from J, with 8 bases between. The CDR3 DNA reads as TGTGCCAGCAGCTCATCCCGGAATGAGCAGTTCTTC. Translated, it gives CASSSSRNEQFF. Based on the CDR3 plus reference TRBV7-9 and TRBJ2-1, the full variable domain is DTGVSQNPRHKITKRGQNVTFRCDPISEHNRLYWYRQTLGQGPEFLTYFQNEAQLEKSRLLSDRFSAERPKGSFSTLEIQRTEQGDSAMYLCASSSSRNEQFFGPGTRLTVL.

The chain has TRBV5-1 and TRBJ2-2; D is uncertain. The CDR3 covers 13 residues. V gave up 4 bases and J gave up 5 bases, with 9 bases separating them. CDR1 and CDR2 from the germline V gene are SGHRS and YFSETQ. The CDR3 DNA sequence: TGCGCCAGCAGCACCTATACAACCGGGGAGCTGTTTTTT. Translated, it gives CASSTYTTGELFF.

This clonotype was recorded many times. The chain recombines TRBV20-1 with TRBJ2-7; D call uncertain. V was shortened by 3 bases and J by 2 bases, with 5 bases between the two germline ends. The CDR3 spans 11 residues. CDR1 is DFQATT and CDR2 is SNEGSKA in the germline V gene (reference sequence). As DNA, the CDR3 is TGCAGTGCTAGTCTTACCTACGAGCAGTACTTC. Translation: CSASLTYEQYF.

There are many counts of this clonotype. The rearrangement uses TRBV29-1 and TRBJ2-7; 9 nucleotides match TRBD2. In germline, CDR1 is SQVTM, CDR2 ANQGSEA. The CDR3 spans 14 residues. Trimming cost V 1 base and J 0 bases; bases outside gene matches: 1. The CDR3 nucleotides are TGCAGCGTTGAAGTAGCGGGGGACTCCTACGAGCAGTACTTC. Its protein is CSVEVAGDSYEQYF.

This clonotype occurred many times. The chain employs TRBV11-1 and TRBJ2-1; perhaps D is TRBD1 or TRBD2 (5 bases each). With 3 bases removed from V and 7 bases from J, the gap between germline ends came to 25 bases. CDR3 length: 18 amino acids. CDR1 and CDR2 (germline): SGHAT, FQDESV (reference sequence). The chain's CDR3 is CASSFPRQNGGVRNEQFF. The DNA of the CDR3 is TGTGCCAGCAGCTTTCCAAGACAGAATGGAGGCGTGAGGAATGAGCAGTTCTTC.

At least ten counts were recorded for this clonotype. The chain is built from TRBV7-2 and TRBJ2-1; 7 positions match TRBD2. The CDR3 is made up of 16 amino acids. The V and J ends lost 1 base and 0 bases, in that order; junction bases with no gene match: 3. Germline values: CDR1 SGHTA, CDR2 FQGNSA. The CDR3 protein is CASSLGGGVSYNEQFF. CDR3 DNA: TGTGCCAGCAGCTTAGGGGGGGGGGTCTCCTACAATGAGCAGTTCTTC.

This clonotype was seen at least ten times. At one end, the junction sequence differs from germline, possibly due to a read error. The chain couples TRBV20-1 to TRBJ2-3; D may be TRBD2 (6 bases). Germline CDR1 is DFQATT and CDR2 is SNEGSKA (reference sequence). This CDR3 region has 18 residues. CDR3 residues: CSAGPGSFRAHRTDAQYF. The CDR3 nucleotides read TGCAGTGCCGGCCCCGGGAGTTTTCGGGCGCACCGCACAGATGCGCAGTATTTT.

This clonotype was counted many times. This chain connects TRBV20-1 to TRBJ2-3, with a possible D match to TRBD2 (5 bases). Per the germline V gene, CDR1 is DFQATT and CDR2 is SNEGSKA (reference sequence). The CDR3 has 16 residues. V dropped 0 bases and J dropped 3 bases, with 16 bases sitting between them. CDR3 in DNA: TGCAGTGCTAGAGATCTCCGGGAAGGGATGACAGATACGCAGTATTTT. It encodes CSARDLREGMTDTQYF.

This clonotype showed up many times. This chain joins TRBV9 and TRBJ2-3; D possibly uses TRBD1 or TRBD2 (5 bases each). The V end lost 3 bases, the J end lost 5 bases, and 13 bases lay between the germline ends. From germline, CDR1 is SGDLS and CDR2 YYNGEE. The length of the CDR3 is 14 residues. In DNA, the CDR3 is TGTGCCAGCAGCGCCTTCCGAGGGGAAGATACGCAGTATTTT. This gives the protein CASSAFRGEDTQYF.